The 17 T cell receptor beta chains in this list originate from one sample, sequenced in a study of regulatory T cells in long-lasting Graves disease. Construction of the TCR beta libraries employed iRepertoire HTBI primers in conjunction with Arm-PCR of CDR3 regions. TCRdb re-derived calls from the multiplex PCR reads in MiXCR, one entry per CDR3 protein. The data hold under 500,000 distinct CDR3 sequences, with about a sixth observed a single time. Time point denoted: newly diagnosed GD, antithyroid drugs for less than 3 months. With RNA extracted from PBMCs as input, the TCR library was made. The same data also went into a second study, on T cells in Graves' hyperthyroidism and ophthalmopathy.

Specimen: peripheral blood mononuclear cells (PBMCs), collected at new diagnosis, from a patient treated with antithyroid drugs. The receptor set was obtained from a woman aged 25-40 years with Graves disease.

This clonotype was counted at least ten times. CDR3 in DNA: TGTGCCAGCAGTTCAGCGTACCCAGCGACCGGGGAGCTGTTTTTT. Its protein product is CASSSAYPATGELFF. The rearrangement links TRBV6-2 or TRBV6-3 to TRBJ2-2; no reliable D call. V lost 4 bases and J lost 5, with 14 bases in between. The CDR3 has 15 amino acids. The V gene's germline CDR1 is MNHEY and CDR2 SVGEGT.

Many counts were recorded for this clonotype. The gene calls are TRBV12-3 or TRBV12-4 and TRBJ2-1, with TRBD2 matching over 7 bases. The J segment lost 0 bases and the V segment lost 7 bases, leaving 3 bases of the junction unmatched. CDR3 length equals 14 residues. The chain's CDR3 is CASTREVSYNEQFF. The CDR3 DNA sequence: TGTGCCAGCACCCGGGAGGTCTCCTACAATGAGCAGTTCTTC.

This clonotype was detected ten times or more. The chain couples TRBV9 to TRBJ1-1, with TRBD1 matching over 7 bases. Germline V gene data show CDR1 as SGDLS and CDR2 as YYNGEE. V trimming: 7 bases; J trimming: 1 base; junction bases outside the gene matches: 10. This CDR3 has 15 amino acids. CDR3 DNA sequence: TGTGCCAGCTTAAAGGGGGCTGAGCCGAACACTGAAGCTTTCTTT. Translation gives CASLKGAEPNTEAFF.

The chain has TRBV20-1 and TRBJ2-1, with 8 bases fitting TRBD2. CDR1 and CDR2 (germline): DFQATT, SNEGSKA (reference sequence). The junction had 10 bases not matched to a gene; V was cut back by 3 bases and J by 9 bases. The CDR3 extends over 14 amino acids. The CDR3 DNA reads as TGCAGTGCTAGGGCTAGCGGGTCGTCGAGTGAGCAGTTCTTC. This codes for CSARASGSSSEQFF.

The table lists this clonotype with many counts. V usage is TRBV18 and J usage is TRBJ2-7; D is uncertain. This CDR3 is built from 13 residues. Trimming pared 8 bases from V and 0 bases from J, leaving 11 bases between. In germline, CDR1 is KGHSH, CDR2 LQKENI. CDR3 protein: CASRTTLSYEQYF. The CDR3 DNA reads TGTGCCAGCCGCACCACCCTCTCCTACGAGCAGTACTTC. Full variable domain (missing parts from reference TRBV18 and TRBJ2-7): NAGVMQNPRHLVRRRGQEARLRCSPMKGHSHVYWYRQLPEEGLKFMVYLQKENIIDESGMPKERFSAEFPKEGPSILRIQQVVRGDSAAYFCASRTTLSYEQYFGPGTRLTVT.

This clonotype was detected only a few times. As DNA, the CDR3 is TGTGCCACCGGGACTAGGGGTTACGAGCAGTACTTC. It yields the protein CATGTRGYEQYF. The chain uses TRBV5-6 and TRBJ2-7, with 8 bases fitting TRBD2. This CDR3 contains 12 residues. J lost 4 bases, V lost 9 bases, and 6 bases had no gene match. The V gene's germline CDR1 is SGHDT and CDR2 YYEEEE.

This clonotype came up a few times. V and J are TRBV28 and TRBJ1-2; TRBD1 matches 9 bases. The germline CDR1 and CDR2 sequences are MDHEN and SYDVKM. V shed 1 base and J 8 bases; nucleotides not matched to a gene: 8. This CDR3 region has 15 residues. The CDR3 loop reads CASSLYPDRGYGYTF. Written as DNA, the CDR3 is TGTGCCAGCAGTTTATACCCGGACAGGGGTTACGGCTACACCTTC.

CDR3 nucleotides: TGTGCCAGCAGTTTCGGGGGGGGGGATTTATATGGCTACACCTTC. It codes for CASSFGGGDLYGYTF. The rearrangement joins TRBV27 to TRBJ1-2, with a weak D call TRBD1 (5 bases). V lost 3 bases and J 5 bases, leaving 16 bases between the germline ends. Germline V lookup: CDR1 MNHEY, CDR2 SMNVEV (reference sequence). This CDR3 comprises 15 residues.

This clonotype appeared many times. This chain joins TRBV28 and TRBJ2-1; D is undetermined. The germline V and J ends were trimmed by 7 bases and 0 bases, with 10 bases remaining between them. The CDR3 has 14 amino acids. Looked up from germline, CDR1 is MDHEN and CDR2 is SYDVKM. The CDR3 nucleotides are TGTGCCAGCATTTCGTTGAGCTCCTACAATGAGCAGTTCTTC. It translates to CASISLSSYNEQFF.

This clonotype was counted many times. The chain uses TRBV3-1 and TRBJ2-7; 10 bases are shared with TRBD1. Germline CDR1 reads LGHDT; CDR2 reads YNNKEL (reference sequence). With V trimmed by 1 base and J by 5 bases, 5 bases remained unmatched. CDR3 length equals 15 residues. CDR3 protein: CASSQAGDRGDEQYF. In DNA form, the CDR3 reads TGTGCCAGCAGCCAAGCCGGGGACAGGGGCGACGAGCAGTACTTC.

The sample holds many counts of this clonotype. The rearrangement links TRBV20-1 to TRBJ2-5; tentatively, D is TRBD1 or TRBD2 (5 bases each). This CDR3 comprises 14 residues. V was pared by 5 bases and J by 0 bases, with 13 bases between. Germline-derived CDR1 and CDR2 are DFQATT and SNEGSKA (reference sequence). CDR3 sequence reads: CSAPRGAYQETQYF. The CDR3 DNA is TGCAGTGCTCCTCGGGGCGCTTACCAAGAGACCCAGTACTTC.

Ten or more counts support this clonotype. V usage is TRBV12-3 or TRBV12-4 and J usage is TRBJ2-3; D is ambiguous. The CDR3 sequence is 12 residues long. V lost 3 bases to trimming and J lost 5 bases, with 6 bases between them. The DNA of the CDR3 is TGTGCCAGCAGTTTCCTGGGAGATACGCAGTATTTT. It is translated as CASSFLGDTQYF.

CDR3 bases: TGTGCCAGCAGTCCACAGGTTTTGGAAGAGACCCAGTACTTC. Translating gives CASSPQVLEETQYF. This rearrangement joins TRBV6-1 to TRBJ2-5; maybe TRBD1 (5 bases). Germline CDR1 MNHNS, CDR2 SASEGT. Trimming cost V 5 bases and J 3 bases, with 13 bases left between them. The length of the CDR3 is 14 residues.

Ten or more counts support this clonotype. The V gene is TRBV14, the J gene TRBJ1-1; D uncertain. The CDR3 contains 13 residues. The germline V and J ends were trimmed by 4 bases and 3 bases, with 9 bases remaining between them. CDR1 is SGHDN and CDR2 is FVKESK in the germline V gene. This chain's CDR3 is CASSRPRHTEAFF. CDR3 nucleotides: TGTGCCAGCAGCCGGCCCAGACACACTGAAGCTTTCTTT.

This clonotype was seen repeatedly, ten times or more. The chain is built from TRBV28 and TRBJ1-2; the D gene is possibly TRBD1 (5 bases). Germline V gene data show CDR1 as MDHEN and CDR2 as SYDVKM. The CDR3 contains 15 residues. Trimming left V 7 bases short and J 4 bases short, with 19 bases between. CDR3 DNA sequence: TGTGCCAGCATAGGGGATAGGTGGGCGCTCTATGGCTACACCTTC. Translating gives CASIGDRWALYGYTF.

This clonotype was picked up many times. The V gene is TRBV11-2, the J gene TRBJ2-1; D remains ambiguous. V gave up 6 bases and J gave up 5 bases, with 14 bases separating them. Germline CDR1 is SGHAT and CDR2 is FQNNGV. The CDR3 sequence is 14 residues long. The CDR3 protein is CASSLSPSHNEQFF. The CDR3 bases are TGTGCCAGCAGTCTCAGCCCTAGTCACAATGAGCAGTTCTTC.

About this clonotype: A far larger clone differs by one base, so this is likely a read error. The DNA for the CDR3 is TGTGCCAGCAACAAAGACAGGGATGGGACCTACGAGCAGTACTTC. Translated, it gives CASNKDRDGTYEQYF. This chain connects TRBV7-9 to TRBJ2-7; TRBD1 agrees at 7 bases. The germline V gene encodes CDR1 SEHNR and CDR2 FQNEAQ (reference sequence). The CDR3 is 15 amino acids. With V trimmed by 7 bases and J by 2 bases, 11 bases remained unmatched.